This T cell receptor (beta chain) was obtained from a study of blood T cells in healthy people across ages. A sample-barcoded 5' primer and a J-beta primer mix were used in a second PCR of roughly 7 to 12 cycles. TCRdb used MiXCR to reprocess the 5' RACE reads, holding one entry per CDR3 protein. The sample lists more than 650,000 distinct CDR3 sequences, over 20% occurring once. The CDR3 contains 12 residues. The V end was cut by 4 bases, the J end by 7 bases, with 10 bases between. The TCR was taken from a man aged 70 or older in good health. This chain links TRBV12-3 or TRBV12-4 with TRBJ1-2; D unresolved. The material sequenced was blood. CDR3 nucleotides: TGTGCCAGCAGTTCGACGTTCGGTGGCTACACCTTC. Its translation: CASSSTFGGYTF.